This T cell receptor beta chain is drawn from a study of OX40 agonist ivuxolimab in advanced cancers. Background on the whole study: Ivuxolimab, which targeted the costimulatory receptor OX40 (CD134), was an agonistic, fully human IgG2 monoclonal antibody. Intravenous ivuxolimab was administered to patients every 2 weeks at six dose levels: 0.01, 0.1, 0.3, 1.5, 3 and 10 mg/kg. Among the 52 dose-escalation patients, about 20 had hepatocellular carcinoma, approximately 15 melanoma, 9 renal cell carcinoma and 9 head and neck cancer. In the dose-escalation cohort, approximately 82% of patients were male, and the mean age was about 55 years, with a range of 23 to 79. Patients were allowed to have had prior anti-PD-1, anti-PD-L1 or anti-CTLA-4 therapy, and around 40% of the dose-escalation patients had previously received checkpoint inhibitors. Partial responses occurred in three dose-escalation patients, of whom one had hepatocellular carcinoma and two had cutaneous melanoma. The point of sequencing TCRbeta in the periphery was to test whether ivuxolimab changed TCR sequence diversity and drove clonal T-cell expansion. The monotherapy dose-escalation portion (N ≈ 52 patients) of the phase I ivuxolimab trial is reported in the paper. The paper's findings and limits, for the study overall: Low levels of normalized T-cell clonal expansion were also seen in some nonresponding patients. Antigen specificity was not determined for the clonally expanded peripheral T cells. After ivuxolimab, more expanded clones were found on average in CD8+ T cells than in CD4+ T cells. In partial responders in the 0.1-3.0 mg/kg groups, normalized peripheral clonal expansion was found to be among the lowest, especially among CD8+ T cells. At doses of 0.1 to 3.0 mg/kg, clonal expansion of both CD4+ and CD8+ T cells in blood was seen between baseline and week 6.

The trial excluded patients who had a history of autoimmune disease or who were on systemic immunosuppression. Peripheral blood for TCR sequencing was drawn from every dose cohort at baseline, at cycle 4 day 1 and at cycle 7 day 1. The samples were taken from a phase I, first-in-human, multicenter, open-label dose-escalation trial of ivuxolimab. The trial enrolled adults with locally advanced or metastatic head and neck squamous cell, hepatocellular, melanoma or renal cell carcinoma. Before TCR sequencing, CD4+ T cells and CD8+ T cells from peripheral blood were sorted into separate populations. Genomic DNA was isolated from the sorted cells so that the TCRbeta CDR3 region could be sequenced. TCRbeta CDR3 regions were sequenced using the immunoSEQ Assay. TCRdb re-hosts the immuneACCESS table, in-frame sequences only. Its copies lack some clones; in the studies checked, an unresolved V gene accounts for under half of them, and the cause for the rest is not known. For this sample the table gives about 68,000 clones, of which around 80% were detected only once. 1.5% to 2% of the sample comes from the top ten.

Looking up the germline V gene yields CDR1 SNHLY and CDR2 FYNNEI. The CDR3 goes from the cysteine to the phenylalanine over 18 residues. The sequence is cut down to CDR3 DNA, 54 bases in frame from base 1. V is reduced by 4 bases and J by 6 bases, leaving a spacing of 24 bases between them. Note on this clone: It has no known antigen specificity. The input lacks base qualities; no much larger clone sits a single base away.

The sample consisted of CD4+ or CD8+ T cells sorted from blood, taken in a trial of the OX40 agonist ivuxolimab. The rearrangement joined TRBV2 to TRBJ2-2; the D gene is possibly TRBD2, with 5 bases matching. The TCR sequence derives from an adult with an advanced solid tumor such as melanoma, head and neck, liver or kidney cancer. CDR3 loop: CASSGALGRADRAGELFF. The DNA sequence reads TGTGCCAGCAGTGGAGCTTTAGGCCGAGCGGACCGCGCCGGGGAGCTGTTTTTT.